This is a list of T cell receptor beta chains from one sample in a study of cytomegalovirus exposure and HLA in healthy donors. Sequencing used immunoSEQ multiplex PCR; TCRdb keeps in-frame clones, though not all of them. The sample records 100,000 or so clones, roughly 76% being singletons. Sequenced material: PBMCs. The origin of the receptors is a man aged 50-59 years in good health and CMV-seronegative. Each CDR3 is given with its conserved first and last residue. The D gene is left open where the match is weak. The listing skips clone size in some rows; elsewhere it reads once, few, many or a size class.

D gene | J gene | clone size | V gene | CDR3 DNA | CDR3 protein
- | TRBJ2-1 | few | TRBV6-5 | TGTGCCAGCAGTTACCTCCGGGATGACTACAATGAGCAGTTCTTC | CASSYLRDDYNEQFF
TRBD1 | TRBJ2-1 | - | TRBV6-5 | TGTGCCAGCAGTTATGGGACAGGGTCTACTGAGCAGTTCTTC | CASSYGTGSTEQFF
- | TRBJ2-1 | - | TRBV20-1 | TGCAGTGCTTATAGATACAATGAGCAGTTCTTC | CSAYRYNEQFF
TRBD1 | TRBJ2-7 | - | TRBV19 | TGTGCCAGTAGTATCGGCAGGGGGTCCTACGAGCAGTACTTC | CASSIGRGSYEQYF
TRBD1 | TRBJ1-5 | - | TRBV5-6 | TGTGCCAGCAGCCCGGACAGGGGGGCTGGACAGCCCCAGCATTTT | CASSPDRGAGQPQHF
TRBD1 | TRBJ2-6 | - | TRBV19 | TGTGCCACGGGACAGGGGATCGCTGGGGCCAACGTCCTGACTTTC | CATGQGIAGANVLTF
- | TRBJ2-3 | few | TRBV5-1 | TGCGCCAGCAGCACTAGAAGGTCCACAGATACGCAGTATTTT | CASSTRRSTDTQYF
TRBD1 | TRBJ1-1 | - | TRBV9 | TGTGCCAGCAGCGTCGGACAGGGGGCTGCGAACACTGAAGCTTTCTTT | CASSVGQGAANTEAFF
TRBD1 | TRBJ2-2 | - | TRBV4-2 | TGTGCCAGCAGCCAAGATGAAGGACAGGGGCAAACCGGGGAGCTGTTTTTT | CASSQDEGQGQTGELFF
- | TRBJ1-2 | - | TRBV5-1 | TGCGCCAGCAGCGCAGCAAGGACAAATGGCTACACCTTC | CASSAARTNGYTF
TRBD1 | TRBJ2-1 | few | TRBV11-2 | TGTGCCAGCAGCTTAGATACAGGGGGACACAATGAGCAGTTCTTC | CASSLDTGGHNEQFF
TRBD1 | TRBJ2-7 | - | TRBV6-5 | TGTGCCAGCAGTCGGGGACAGGGGGGTAACGAGCAGTACTTC | CASSRGQGGNEQYF
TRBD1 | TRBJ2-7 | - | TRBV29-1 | TGCAGCGCGAAGACAGGGACGTCTCACGAGCAGTACTTC | CSAKTGTSHEQYF
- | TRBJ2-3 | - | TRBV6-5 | TGTGCCAGCAGTCTGATCGGGGAAGGCACAGATACGCAGTATTTT | CASSLIGEGTDTQYF
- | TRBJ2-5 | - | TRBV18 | TGTGCCAGCTCACCAAGTCAGCAAGAGACCCAGTACTTC | CASSPSQQETQYF
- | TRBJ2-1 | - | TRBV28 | TGTGCCAGCAGTTTATGGACGACTAGTTTTTACAATGAGCAGTTCTTC | CASSLWTTSFYNEQFF
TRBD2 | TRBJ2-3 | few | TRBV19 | TGTGCCAGTAGTATAGATTGGGGGGCGGGGGGGCCAGCTACGCAGTATTTT | CASSIDWGAGGPATQYF
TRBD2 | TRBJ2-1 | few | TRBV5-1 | TGCGCCAGCAGCCATGGGACTAGCGGGGGGGCCATGAATGAGCAGTTCTTC | CASSHGTSGGAMNEQFF
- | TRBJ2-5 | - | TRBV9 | TGTGCCAGCAGCCTTGGTGGAGCCCTGGAGACCCAGTACTTC | CASSLGGALETQYF
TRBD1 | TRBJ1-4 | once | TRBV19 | TGTGCCAGTAGTGGAACCGGGACAGGAGATGAAAAACTGTTTTTT | CASSGTGTGDEKLFF
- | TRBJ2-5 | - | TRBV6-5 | TGTGCCAGCAGTTACACTGCGCCGGGGTCCCAAGAGACCCAGTACTTC | CASSYTAPGSQETQYF
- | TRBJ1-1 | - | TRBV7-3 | TGTGCCAGCAGCTTAATCGGGGGGGGCAGGCTCACTGAAGCTTTCTTT | CASSLIGGGRLTEAFF
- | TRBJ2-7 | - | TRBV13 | TGTGCCAGCAGCTTAGGTAGGGGTGCCTACGAGCAGTACTTC | CASSLGRGAYEQYF
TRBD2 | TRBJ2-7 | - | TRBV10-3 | TGTGCCATACTAGCGGGAGACGAGCAGTACTTC | CAILAGDEQYF
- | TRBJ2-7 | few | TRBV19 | TGTGCCAGTAGTCGAGGGAAGGACTACGAGCAGTACTTC | CASSRGKDYEQYF
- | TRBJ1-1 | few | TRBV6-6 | TGTGCCAGCAGTTACCCCCAGGACACTGAAGCTTTCTTT | CASSYPQDTEAFF
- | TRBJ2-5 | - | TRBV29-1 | TGCAGCGTTGAAGATGTAGATCCCACCGAGACCCAGTACTTC | CSVEDVDPTETQYF
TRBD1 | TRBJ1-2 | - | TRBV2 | TGTGCCAGCGGAAGCACAGGGGGCTATGGCTACACCTTC | CASGSTGGYGYTF
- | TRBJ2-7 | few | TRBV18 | TGTGCCAGCTCACCACCGCCAGGCCCCGGCTACGAGCAGTACTTC | CASSPPPGPGYEQYF
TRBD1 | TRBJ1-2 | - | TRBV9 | TGTGCCAGCAGCGGCGGACAGGGCTATGGCTACACCTTC | CASSGGQGYGYTF
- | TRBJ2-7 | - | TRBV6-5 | TGTGCCAGCAGCCCCAGGGGCACCTACGAGCAGTACTTC | CASSPRGTYEQYF
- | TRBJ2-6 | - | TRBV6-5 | TGTGCCAGCACGCAGGATGTATCTGGGGCCAACGTCCTGACTTTC | CASTQDVSGANVLTF
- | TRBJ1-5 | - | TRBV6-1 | TGTGCCAGCACTCAAGTCCGACAGGCTCAGCCCCAGCATTTT | CASTQVRQAQPQHF
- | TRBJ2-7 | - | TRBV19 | TGTGCCAGTAGTATAGCCCGACACCGATCCTACGAGCAGTACTTC | CASSIARHRSYEQYF
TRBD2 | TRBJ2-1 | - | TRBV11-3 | TGTGCCAGCAGCGGTAGGACTAGCGGGGGGGCAACCTACAATGAGCAGTTCTTC | CASSGRTSGGATYNEQFF
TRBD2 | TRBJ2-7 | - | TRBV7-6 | TGTGCCAGCAGCTTAGTCCCCGAGACTAGCGGGAGAACCCACGAGCAGTACTTC | CASSLVPETSGRTHEQYF
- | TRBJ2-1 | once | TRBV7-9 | TGTGCCAGCAGCCCTCCCCCCCTGGGGAGATTCTCCTACAATGAGCAGTTCTTC | CASSPPPLGRFSYNEQFF
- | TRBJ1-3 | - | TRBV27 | TGTGCCAGCAGTTTATTCAGGGGCTCTGGAAACACCATATATTTT | CASSLFRGSGNTIYF
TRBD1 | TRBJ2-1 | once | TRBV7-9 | TGTGCCAGCAGTCGTGACAGGGGGGTTTACAATGAGCAGTTCTTC | CASSRDRGVYNEQFF
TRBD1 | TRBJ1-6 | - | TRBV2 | TGTGCCAGCAGAGGAATAGGGGGCGCCTATAATTCACCCCTCCACTTT | CASRGIGGAYNSPLHF
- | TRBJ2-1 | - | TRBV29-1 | TGCAGCGTAGCGGGTGTTGGCAGGGCCGAAAGCTCCTACAATGAGCAGTTCTTC | CSVAGVGRAESSYNEQFF
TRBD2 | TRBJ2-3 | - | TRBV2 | TGTGCCAGTGGAGGGCGGGGGGGCCTCACAGATACGCAGTATTTT | CASGGRGGLTDTQYF
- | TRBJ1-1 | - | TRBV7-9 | TGTGCCAGCAGCTTATTTAGCGGGAACACTGAAGCTTTCTTT | CASSLFSGNTEAFF
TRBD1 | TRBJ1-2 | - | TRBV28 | TGTGCCAGCAGAACCCCCCGACAGGGCATCGGCTACACCTTC | CASRTPRQGIGYTF
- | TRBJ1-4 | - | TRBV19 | TGTGCCAGTAGCGGGGTAGCAACTAATGAAAAACTGTTTTTT | CASSGVATNEKLFF
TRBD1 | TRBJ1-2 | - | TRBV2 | TGTGCCAGCAGCAGGGGGAATGGGTATGGCTACACCTTC | CASSRGNGYGYTF
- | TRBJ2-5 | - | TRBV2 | TGTGCCAGCAGTGAATGGTGGACTCAAGAGACCCAGTACTTC | CASSEWWTQETQYF
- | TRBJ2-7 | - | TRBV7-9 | TGTGCCAGCAGGGACAGTGCCTACGAGCAGTACTTC | CASRDSAYEQYF
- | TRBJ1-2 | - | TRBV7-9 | TGTTCCAGCACCCAGGGAAGATATGGCTACACCTTC | CSSTQGRYGYTF
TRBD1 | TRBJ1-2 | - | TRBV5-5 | TGTGCCAGCAGCTTCATGGACAGGGGTGGCGGCTACACCTTC | CASSFMDRGGGYTF
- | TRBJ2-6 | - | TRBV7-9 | TGTTCCAGCAGCTTACAAACAGGGAGCTCTGGGGCCAACGTCCTGACTTTC | CSSSLQTGSSGANVLTF
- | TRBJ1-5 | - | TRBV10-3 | TGTGCCATCGGCCAGGGGAATAGCAATCAGCCCCAGCATTTT | CAIGQGNSNQPQHF
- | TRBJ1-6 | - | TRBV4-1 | TGCGCCAGCAGCCAAGTCCTGCCGGGAGGTAATTCACCCCTCCACTTT | CASSQVLPGGNSPLHF
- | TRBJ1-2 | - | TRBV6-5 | TGTGCCAGCAGTTACTCGAATCATGGGGGGTATGGCTACACCTTC | CASSYSNHGGYGYTF
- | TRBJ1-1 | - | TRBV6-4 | TGTGCCAGCAGAGTTGACATAATGAACACTGAAGCTTTCTTT | CASRVDIMNTEAFF
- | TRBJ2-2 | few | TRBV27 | TGTGCCAGCAGTTTAATGGCAGCCGGGGAGCTGTTTTTT | CASSLMAAGELFF
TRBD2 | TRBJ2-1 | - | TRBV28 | TGTGCCAGCAGTTTGAGGCGGGGGGATACCTACAATGAGCAGTTCTTC | CASSLRRGDTYNEQFF
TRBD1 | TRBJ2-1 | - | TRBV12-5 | TGTGCTAGTGGTGCCCGGGACAGCATTTTGAGCTCCTACAATGAGCAGTTCTTC | CASGARDSILSSYNEQFF
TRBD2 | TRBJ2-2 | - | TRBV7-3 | TGTGCCAGCAGCCTCCGACTAGCGGGACCCCCGAACACCGGGGAGCTGTTTTTT | CASSLRLAGPPNTGELFF
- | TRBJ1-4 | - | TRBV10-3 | TGTGCCAGCAGTGACTCCTCCTACAGGGTTGAAAAACTGTTTTTT | CASSDSSYRVEKLFF